This is a list of T cell receptor beta chains from one sample in a study of blood T cells in healthy people across ages. MiXCR was run by TCRdb on the 5' RACE reads, yielding one entry per CDR3 protein. Of about a million distinct CDR3 sequences listed, just over 50% are singletons. Sequencing was performed on blood. These TCRs come from a woman aged 60 to 75 in good health. Each CDR3 is given with its conserved first and last residue. Each record gives: J gene, clone size, V gene, D gene, CDR3 protein, CDR3 DNA. A D gene is named only where the DNA matches it firmly. Not every row has a clone size; where given, it reads once, few, many or a size class.

J gene: TRBJ2-7
clone size: many
V gene: TRBV29-1
D gene: .
CDR3 protein: CSVWVRVREQYF
CDR3 DNA: TGCAGCGTTTGGGTCAGGGTCCGGGAGCAGTACTTC

J gene: TRBJ2-7
clone size: few
V gene: TRBV9
D gene: .
CDR3 protein: CASSPHRGPSYNEQYF
CDR3 DNA: TGTGCCAGCAGCCCACATCGGGGCCCCTCCTACAATGAGCAGTACTTC

J gene: TRBJ2-7
clone size: few
V gene: TRBV5-1
D gene: .
CDR3 protein: CASNYGKTPSEQYF
CDR3 DNA: TGCGCCAGCAACTACGGTAAAACTCCCTCCGAGCAGTACTTC

J gene: TRBJ1-1
clone size: .
V gene: TRBV28
D gene: .
CDR3 protein: CACSVRALAEAFF
CDR3 DNA: TGTGCCTGCAGTGTCCGGGCACTAGCTGAAGCTTTCTTT

J gene: TRBJ2-5
clone size: .
V gene: TRBV12-3/TRBV12-4
D gene: TRBD1
CDR3 protein: CASSYGGQGLETQYF
CDR3 DNA: TGTGCCAGCAGTTATGGGGGACAGGGGTTAGAGACCCAGTACTTC

J gene: TRBJ2-3
clone size: .
V gene: TRBV29-1
D gene: .
CDR3 protein: CSVEAGAGATDTQYF
CDR3 DNA: TGCAGCGTTGAAGCAGGTGCTGGTGCCACAGATACGCAGTATTTT

J gene: TRBJ2-5
clone size: few
V gene: TRBV3-1
D gene: TRBD1
CDR3 protein: CASSQGRQGTGLQYF
CDR3 DNA: TGTGCCAGCAGCCAAGGGAGACAGGGGACAGGGTTACAGTACTTC

J gene: TRBJ2-3
clone size: few
V gene: TRBV15
D gene: .
CDR3 protein: CATSRDRAASTDTQYF
CDR3 DNA: TGTGCCACCAGCAGAGACAGGGCAGCTAGCACAGATACGCAGTATTTT

J gene: TRBJ2-2
clone size: .
V gene: TRBV4-3
D gene: TRBD2
CDR3 protein: CASSQGSGRNTGELFF
CDR3 DNA: TGCGCCAGCAGCCAAGGAAGCGGGAGGAACACCGGGGAGCTGTTTTTT

J gene: TRBJ1-1
clone size: .
V gene: TRBV28
D gene: TRBD1
CDR3 protein: CASSSDREAGTEAFF
CDR3 DNA: TGTGCCAGCAGTTCCGACAGGGAGGCGGGAACTGAAGCTTTCTTT

J gene: TRBJ1-1
clone size: .
V gene: TRBV6-1
D gene: TRBD1
CDR3 protein: CASSRDRGDTEAFF
CDR3 DNA: TGTGCCAGCAGTCGAGACAGGGGGGACACTGAAGCTTTCTTT

J gene: TRBJ2-7
clone size: few
V gene: TRBV7-2
D gene: TRBD2
CDR3 protein: CASSQLAGSYEQYF
CDR3 DNA: TGTGCCAGCAGCCAACTAGCGGGGTCCTACGAGCAGTACTTC

J gene: TRBJ2-2
clone size: .
V gene: TRBV29-1
D gene: TRBD2
CDR3 protein: CSVVSGSTGELFF
CDR3 DNA: TGCAGCGTTGTTAGCGGGTCCACCGGGGAGCTGTTTTTT

J gene: TRBJ2-5
clone size: .
V gene: TRBV7-8
D gene: .
CDR3 protein: CASSHSVDHEQYF
CDR3 DNA: TGTGCCAGCAGCCATAGCGTGGACCATGAGCAGTACTTC

J gene: TRBJ2-1
clone size: few
V gene: TRBV4-1
D gene: .
CDR3 protein: CASSQDPAGANEQFF
CDR3 DNA: TGCGCCAGCAGCCAAGATCCGGCAGGGGCGAATGAGCAGTTCTTC

J gene: TRBJ2-4
clone size: few
V gene: TRBV7-9
D gene: .
CDR3 protein: CASSDWDLAKNIQYF
CDR3 DNA: TGTGCCAGCAGTGATTGGGACCTAGCCAAAAACATTCAGTACTTC

J gene: TRBJ2-7
clone size: few
V gene: TRBV29-1
D gene: TRBD2
CDR3 protein: CSALVAGGYEQYF
CDR3 DNA: TGCAGCGCCCTGGTAGCGGGGGGCTACGAGCAGTACTTC

J gene: TRBJ2-1
clone size: .
V gene: TRBV7-2
D gene: .
CDR3 protein: CASSLGWSLSYNEQFF
CDR3 DNA: TGTGCCAGCAGCTTAGGGTGGAGCCTCTCCTACAACGAGCAGTTCTTC

J gene: TRBJ2-7
clone size: .
V gene: TRBV20-1
D gene: .
CDR3 protein: CSARDGRTKLYEQYF
CDR3 DNA: TGCAGTGCTAGAGATGGACGGACTAAACTCTACGAGCAGTACTTC

J gene: TRBJ2-1
clone size: .
V gene: TRBV4-1
D gene: TRBD1
CDR3 protein: CASSQVTGFSYNEQFF
CDR3 DNA: TGCGCCAGCAGCCAAGTGACAGGGTTCTCCTACAATGAGCAGTTTTTC

J gene: TRBJ2-3
clone size: .
V gene: TRBV13
D gene: .
CDR3 protein: CASSLSGGRQYF
CDR3 DNA: TGTGCCAGCAGCTTATCCGGGGGTAGGCAGTATTTT

J gene: TRBJ2-3
clone size: .
V gene: TRBV29-1
D gene: TRBD2
CDR3 protein: CSLISGLAGGTDTQYF
CDR3 DNA: TGCAGCCTCATATCGGGACTAGCGGGAGGTACAGATACGCAGTATTTT

J gene: TRBJ2-1
clone size: .
V gene: TRBV5-1
D gene: .
CDR3 protein: CASRQGESYNEQFF
CDR3 DNA: TGCGCCAGCAGGCAGGGAGAATCCTACAATGAGCAGTTCTTC

J gene: TRBJ2-3
clone size: few
V gene: TRBV7-8
D gene: TRBD1
CDR3 protein: CASSTQGFWNTDTQYF
CDR3 DNA: TGTGCCAGCAGCACACAGGGGTTTTGGAACACAGATACGCAGTATTTT

J gene: TRBJ2-4
clone size: .
V gene: TRBV5-1
D gene: .
CDR3 protein: CASRPDRQAEIQYF
CDR3 DNA: TGCGCCAGCAGACCAGATCGACAGGCAGAGATTCAGTACTTC

J gene: TRBJ2-3
clone size: .
V gene: TRBV29-1
D gene: .
CDR3 protein: CSVEGGGTGPDTQYF
CDR3 DNA: TGCAGCGTTGAAGGTGGGGGGACCGGCCCAGATACGCAGTATTTT

J gene: TRBJ2-7
clone size: many
V gene: TRBV12-3/TRBV12-4
D gene: .
CDR3 protein: CASRGGGYEQYF
CDR3 DNA: TGTGCCAGCAGGGGGGGAGGATACGAGCAGTACTTC

J gene: TRBJ2-5
clone size: few
V gene: TRBV7-8
D gene: .
CDR3 protein: CASSLMAGSNQETQYF
CDR3 DNA: TGTGCCAGCAGCTTAATGGCAGGGAGCAACCAAGAGACCCAGTACTTC

J gene: TRBJ2-3
clone size: few
V gene: TRBV18
D gene: .
CDR3 protein: CASSPLKGPSTDTQYF
CDR3 DNA: TGTGCCAGCTCACCATTGAAAGGGCCGAGCACAGATACGCAGTATTTT

J gene: TRBJ2-7
clone size: few
V gene: TRBV15
D gene: .
CDR3 protein: CATSRDARGAYEQYF
CDR3 DNA: TGTGCCACCAGCAGAGATGCACGGGGAGCCTACGAGCAGTACTTC

J gene: TRBJ2-7
clone size: .
V gene: TRBV6-2/TRBV6-3
D gene: TRBD2
CDR3 protein: CASSYGWFSGKTYEQYF
CDR3 DNA: TGTGCCAGCAGTTACGGTTGGTTCAGCGGGAAGACCTACGAGCAGTACTTC

J gene: TRBJ2-1
clone size: few
V gene: TRBV20-1
D gene: TRBD2
CDR3 protein: CSADRLAGESYNEQFF
CDR3 DNA: TGCAGTGCCGACCGACTAGCGGGAGAGTCCTACAATGAGCAGTTCTTC

J gene: TRBJ2-3
clone size: .
V gene: TRBV20-1
D gene: TRBD2
CDR3 protein: CSARALAGGLGSDTQYF
CDR3 DNA: TGCAGTGCTAGGGCCCTCGCGGGAGGGTTGGGGTCGGATACGCAGTATTTT

J gene: TRBJ1-2
clone size: few
V gene: TRBV29-1
D gene: .
CDR3 protein: CSVPGGLGYTF
CDR3 DNA: TGCAGCGTTCCCGGAGGACTTGGCTACACCTTC

J gene: TRBJ2-5
clone size: .
V gene: TRBV4-1
D gene: TRBD2
CDR3 protein: CASSQQPYGLARQTQYF
CDR3 DNA: TGCGCCAGCAGCCAACAGCCCTATGGACTAGCTCGGCAGACCCAGTACTTC

J gene: TRBJ1-2
clone size: .
V gene: TRBV20-1
D gene: TRBD1
CDR3 protein: CSAKKQGVSNGYTF
CDR3 DNA: TGCAGTGCTAAAAAACAGGGGGTTTCAAATGGCTACACCTTC

J gene: TRBJ2-5
clone size: .
V gene: TRBV7-9
D gene: .
CDR3 protein: CASSKRTGTTETQYF
CDR3 DNA: TGTGCCAGCAGCAAAAGGACGGGTACCACCGAGACCCAGTACTTC

J gene: TRBJ1-1
clone size: .
V gene: TRBV27
D gene: .
CDR3 protein: CASSLQFMNTEAFF
CDR3 DNA: TGTGCCAGCAGTTTACAGTTCATGAACACTGAAGCTTTCTTT

J gene: TRBJ1-2
clone size: few
V gene: TRBV4-2
D gene: TRBD1
CDR3 protein: CASSQAGTGIGYGYTF
CDR3 DNA: TGTGCCAGCAGCCAAGCCGGGACAGGGATCGGCTATGGCTACACCTTC

J gene: TRBJ2-1
clone size: .
V gene: TRBV27
D gene: TRBD2
CDR3 protein: CASSFLGGWQFF
CDR3 DNA: TGTGCCAGCAGTTTTTTGGGGGGGTGGCAGTTCTTC

J gene: TRBJ2-1
clone size: .
V gene: TRBV18
D gene: TRBD2
CDR3 protein: CASSPVASGRYEQFF
CDR3 DNA: TGTGCCAGCTCACCAGTCGCTAGCGGGAGATATGAGCAGTTCTTC

J gene: TRBJ2-7
clone size: few
V gene: TRBV27
D gene: TRBD2
CDR3 protein: CASSSLSGRRYEQYF
CDR3 DNA: TGTGCCAGCAGTTCCCTTAGCGGGAGAAGATACGAGCAGTACTTC

J gene: TRBJ2-3
clone size: few
V gene: TRBV27
D gene: .
CDR3 protein: CASSPTSSISGTDTQYF
CDR3 DNA: TGTGCCAGCAGTCCCACTTCCTCCATATCGGGCACAGATACGCAGTATTTT

J gene: TRBJ2-3
clone size: few
V gene: TRBV6-6
D gene: .
CDR3 protein: CASSYLGGSTNTQYF
CDR3 DNA: TGTGCCAGCAGTTACCTAGGAGGCAGCACGAATACGCAGTATTTT

J gene: TRBJ2-5
clone size: few
V gene: TRBV27
D gene: .
CDR3 protein: CASGRLEETQYF
CDR3 DNA: TGTGCCAGTGGGAGGTTAGAAGAGACCCAGTACTTC